These T cell receptor beta chains were read from a single sample in a study of CD8 T cells in Susac syndrome. TCRdb called the immunoSEQ multiplex PCR reads again in MiXCR, with one record for every CDR3 protein. In the table there are 120,000 or so distinct CDR3 sequences, around 94% of which are singletons. The sample consisted of CD8+ T cells from PBMCs. These receptors originate from a human donor with Susac syndrome. The CDR3 runs from the conserved cysteine through the conserved F or W. A D gene is named only where the DNA matches it firmly. Part of the rows lack a size; the others show once, few, many or a class for expanded clones.

clone_size	j_call	d_call	v_call	cdr3_nt	cdr3_aa
-	TRBJ2-2	TRBD2	TRBV19	TGTGCCAGTAGTATACCTAGCGGGAGGGCCGTGACCGGGGAGCTGTTTTTT	CASSIPSGRAVTGELFF
-	TRBJ2-7	-	TRBV20-1	TGCAGTGCTACGAGACTAGAGTCCTACGAGCAGTACTTC	CSATRLESYEQYF
-	TRBJ2-2	-	TRBV1	TGCACCTTGTCGCCCCTTGAAGCAGGGGAGCTGTTTTTT	CTLSPLEAGELFF
-	TRBJ2-1	-	TRBV4-3	TGCGCCAGCAGCCAAGACGTGTACGGCACCATGAACAATGAGCAGTTCTTC	CASSQDVYGTMNNEQFF
-	TRBJ1-5	-	TRBV6-2/TRBV6-3	TGTGCCAGCAGTTACTCGACAGACAATCAGCCCCAGCATTTT	CASSYSTDNQPQHF
-	TRBJ2-7	-	TRBV20-1	TGCAGTGCTAGGGGTCCCGGGACGGAGGTCGAGCAGTACTTC	CSARGPGTEVEQYF
-	TRBJ1-1	TRBD1	TRBV11-2	TGTGCCAGCAGCTACACAGGGGTGGACACTGAAGCTTTCTTT	CASSYTGVDTEAFF
-	TRBJ1-5	-	TRBV18	TGTGCCAGCTCACCAGAAACCTATCAGCCCCAGCATTTT	CASSPETYQPQHF
-	TRBJ1-1	-	TRBV28	TGTGCCAGCAGTTTTCGAGGACAGCTTAACACTGAAGCTTTCTTT	CASSFRGQLNTEAFF
-	TRBJ1-5	TRBD1	TRBV9	TGTGCCAGCAGCCAGGGACAGGGCCAGCCCCAGCATTTT	CASSQGQGQPQHF
-	TRBJ2-1	TRBD2	TRBV19	TGTGCCAGTAGTATGCTAGCGGAGGAAAGTAATGAGCAGTTCTTC	CASSMLAEESNEQFF
-	TRBJ2-5	TRBD2	TRBV18	TGTGCCAGCTCACCAGCCCCTAGCGGGGGGGCCCTTGAGACCCAGTACTTC	CASSPAPSGGALETQYF
-	TRBJ2-2	TRBD1	TRBV6-5	TGTGCCAGCAGTTACGACGGGACAGGGAACACCGGGGAGCTGTTTTTT	CASSYDGTGNTGELFF
-	TRBJ1-3	-	TRBV7-2	TGTGCCAGCAGCTTAGAGAGTCGTGAACCTGGAAACACCATATATTTT	CASSLESREPGNTIYF
-	TRBJ2-7	-	TRBV7-9	TGTGCCACATCGACTAGTTCCCCATACTACGAGCAGTACTTC	CATSTSSPYYEQYF
-	TRBJ2-2	TRBD2	TRBV24-1	TGTGCCACCAGTGATTCTTTAGCGGGAGCGGGGGCCGGGGAGCTGTTTTTT	CATSDSLAGAGAGELFF
-	TRBJ2-7	TRBD2	TRBV5-1	TGCGCCAGCAGCTTGGGCGCGGGGGTCTCCTACGAGCAGTACTTC	CASSLGAGVSYEQYF
-	TRBJ2-5	TRBD2	TRBV27	TGTGCCAGCACGCGGGGGGTCGGAGAGACCCAGTACTTC	CASTRGVGETQYF
-	TRBJ2-1	TRBD2	TRBV20-1	TGCAGTGCTAGAACAATAGCGGGAGTCTACAATGAGCAGTTCTTC	CSARTIAGVYNEQFF
once	TRBJ2-1	-	TRBV7-9	TGTGCCAGCAGCTTACTTACCGGCCCGGGGAATGAGCAGTTCTTC	CASSLLTGPGNEQFF
-	TRBJ2-1	-	TRBV9	TGTGCCAGCAGCGAGGAGGGGGCGGGAGCCTCCTACAATGAGCAGTTCTTC	CASSEEGAGASYNEQFF
-	TRBJ2-5	-	TRBV29-1	TGCAGCGTTTCAGGATCCCCGGGGGGCGCCCAGTACTTC	CSVSGSPGGAQYF
-	TRBJ2-6	-	TRBV7-2	TGTGCCAGCAGCCCGAACCCCTCTGGGGCCAACGTCCTGACTTTC	CASSPNPSGANVLTF
-	TRBJ2-5	TRBD1	TRBV24-1	TGTGCCACCAGTGACTACAGACAGGGTCAAGAGACCCAGTACTTC	CATSDYRQGQETQYF
-	TRBJ2-4	-	TRBV30	TGTGCCTGGAGGGTGAGGGGGTCCCGAAACATTCAGTACTTC	CAWRVRGSRNIQYF
-	TRBJ2-7	TRBD2	TRBV3-1	TGTGCCAGCAGCTCCTTCCCGGGAGGACCTTACGAGCAGTACTTC	CASSSFPGGPYEQYF
-	TRBJ2-7	TRBD2	TRBV27	TGTGCCAGCAGTTTGACTAGCGGGGGCTCCTACGAGCAGTACTTC	CASSLTSGGSYEQYF
-	TRBJ1-1	TRBD1	TRBV11-2	TGTGCCAGCAGCCCGACAGGGGCGAACACTGAAGCTTTCTTT	CASSPTGANTEAFF
-	TRBJ2-7	TRBD1	TRBV28	TGTGCCAGCAGTTTGGATGGACAGGGGCTGTACTTC	CASSLDGQGLYF
-	TRBJ2-5	TRBD2	TRBV7-9	TGTGCCAGCAGCTTGATAACTCTAGCGGGGGGCTTGTACCAAGAGACCCAGTACTTC	CASSLITLAGGLYQETQYF
-	TRBJ1-1	-	TRBV19	TGTGCCAGTAGTATCCATGGCCAAGCGGGGATGAACACTGAAGCTTTCTTT	CASSIHGQAGMNTEAFF
-	TRBJ1-1	-	TRBV9	TGTGCCAGCAGCGTAGTCCCGAACACTGAAGCTTTCTTT	CASSVVPNTEAFF
-	TRBJ2-5	TRBD2	TRBV12-5	TGTGCTAGTGAGGCGGGGGGCTACCAAGAGACCCAGTACTTC	CASEAGGYQETQYF
-	TRBJ1-4	TRBD1	TRBV28	TGTGCCAGCAGTCAAGGGACAGGGACTAATGAAAAACTGTTTTTT	CASSQGTGTNEKLFF
-	TRBJ1-6	-	TRBV6-5	TGTGCCAGCAGTTACTTCGAGGCTGAGAATAATTCACCCCTCCACTTT	CASSYFEAENNSPLHF
-	TRBJ2-1	TRBD2	TRBV27	TGTGCCAGCTTAGCGGGGGGCTCCAATGAGCAGTTCTTC	CASLAGGSNEQFF
-	TRBJ2-7	-	TRBV7-9	TGTGCCAGCACCGGCCAGGGCCAACCCCTGGAGCAGTACTTC	CASTGQGQPLEQYF
-	TRBJ1-3	-	TRBV15	TGTGCCACCAGCAGGGGGGAATCTGGAAACACCATATATTTT	CATSRGESGNTIYF
once	TRBJ2-7	-	TRBV15	TGTGCCACCAGTTCCTTCAGGGGCCACGAGCAGTACTTC	CATSSFRGHEQYF
-	TRBJ1-1	TRBD1	TRBV4-3	TGCGCCAGCAGCCAGGGTTCAGGGGGCTCAGGGGCGAACACTGAAGCTTTCTTT	CASSQGSGGSGANTEAFF
-	TRBJ2-1	-	TRBV7-9	TGTGCCAGCAGCTTAGAGGGATTGGGGAATGAGCAGTTCTTC	CASSLEGLGNEQFF
-	TRBJ1-2	-	TRBV15	TGTGCCACCAGCAGTCTCCTCTGGCGGGGAGAGGGGGAGGATGGCTACACCTTC	CATSSLLWRGEGEDGYTF
-	TRBJ2-7	-	TRBV7-2	TGTGCCAGCAGCGGCTGGGAGGAGCGAAACTCCTACGAGCAGTACTTC	CASSGWEERNSYEQYF
-	TRBJ1-5	TRBD1	TRBV30	TGTGCCTGGAGTCCTGGACAGGGGAGCCAGCCCCAGCATTTT	CAWSPGQGSQPQHF
once	TRBJ2-1	-	TRBV20-1	TGCAGTTCGACCGGGGCTAGGTTGAATGAGCAGTTCTTC	CSSTGARLNEQFF